Each of the 30 T cell receptor beta chains below was sequenced from the same sample in a study of T cells in localized non-small cell lung cancer. Generated by immunoSEQ multiplex PCR, the TCRdb table keeps only in-frame clones and is missing some. The sample lists under 50,000 clones, 81% seen once, with about 15% in the top ten. Sequenced here: peripheral blood mononuclear cells, sampled before any cancer treatment. These receptors were collected from a man aged 40 to 70 with stage III lung adenocarcinoma.

This clone was detected a few times. The rearrangement joins TRBV7-2 to TRBJ2-5; D gene unclear. Trimming shortened V by 0 bases and J by 5 bases, and 13 bases separated the two germline ends. Germline values: CDR1 SGHTA, CDR2 FQGNSA. There are 15 residues in the CDR3. The CDR3 protein is CASSLALGDVETQYF. The CDR3 DNA sequence: TGTGCCAGCAGCTTAGCGCTTGGGGATGTGGAGACCCAGTACTTC.

This clone was detected only a few times. The chain has TRBV6-6 and TRBJ1-2; 9 bases fit TRBD1. V shed 8 bases and J 5 bases; nucleotides not matched to a gene: 12. The CDR3 runs to 15 residues. Germline V gene sequence: CDR1 MNHNY, CDR2 SVGAGI (reference sequence). DNA of the CDR3: TGTGCCAGCCGCACTGGCGGGACAGGGCCTTATGGCTACACCTTC. Translation gives CASRTGGTGPYGYTF.

The V call is TRBV7-2, the J call TRBJ2-7; D is unclear. The CDR3 extends over 13 amino acids. Germline loops: CDR1 SGHTA, CDR2 FQGNSA. V was trimmed by 5 bases and J by 0 bases, leaving 8 bases between them. The CDR3 reads CASSPTVSYEQYF. CDR3 nucleotide sequence: TGTGCCAGCAGCCCCACGGTCTCCTACGAGCAGTACTTC. The full variable domain, with the rest looked up from reference TRBV7-2 and TRBJ2-7, is GAGVSQSPSNKVTEKGKDVELRCDPISGHTALYWYRQSLGQGLEFLIYFQGNSAPDKSGLPSDRFSAERTGGSVSTLTIQRTQQEDSAVYLCASSPTVSYEQYFGPGTRLTVT.

The V gene is TRBV6-1, the J gene TRBJ1-5; 8 bases fit TRBD1. V was pared by 2 bases and J by 6 bases, with 9 bases of the junction left unmatched. The CDR3 extends over 16 amino acids. Germline V lookup: CDR1 MNHNS, CDR2 SASEGT. In nucleotides, the CDR3 is TGTGCCAGCAGTGAACGTACAGGGGGAGGAGGTCAGCCCCAGCATTTT. It translates to CASSERTGGGGQPQHF.

This chain joins TRBV19 and TRBJ2-2; 8 bases agree with TRBD2. Per germline, CDR1 LNHDA and CDR2 SQIVND (reference sequence). The V segment lost 3 bases and the J segment 1 base; nucleotides outside the gene matches: 4. The CDR3 sequence is 16 residues long. CDR3 nucleotide sequence: TGTGCCAGTAGTATTATAGCGGGACTGAACACCGGGGAGCTGTTTTTT. The encoded protein is CASSIIAGLNTGELFF.

This sequence joins TRBV5-1 and TRBJ1-4; 8 bases fit TRBD1. J lost 0 bases, V lost 4 bases, and 11 bases had no gene match. The CDR3 loop spans 18 amino acids. CDR1 and CDR2 from the germline V gene are SGHRS and YFSETQ. The CDR3 reads CASSPVQGAFTTNEKLFF. CDR3 coding DNA: TGCGCCAGCAGCCCAGTCCAGGGGGCTTTTACAACTAATGAAAAACTGTTTTTT.

The rearrangement uses TRBV7-2 and TRBJ1-2, with TRBD1 identical over 11 bases. The V segment lost 5 bases and the J segment 2 bases; nucleotides outside the gene matches: 4. Germline lookup yields CDR1 SGHTA and CDR2 FQGNSA. The CDR3 has 15 residues. The chain's CDR3 is CASSPRTGGNYGYTF. The CDR3 DNA sequence: TGTGCCAGCAGCCCGAGGACAGGGGGCAACTATGGCTACACCTTC. The whole variable domain, remainder taken from reference TRBV7-2 and TRBJ1-2, is GAGVSQSPSNKVTEKGKDVELRCDPISGHTALYWYRQSLGQGLEFLIYFQGNSAPDKSGLPSDRFSAERTGGSVSTLTIQRTQQEDSAVYLCASSPRTGGNYGYTFGSGTRLTVV.

The rearrangement uses TRBV6-6 and TRBJ2-7; no reliable D call. With 4 bases removed from V and 0 bases from J, the gap between germline ends came to 7 bases. Germline values: CDR1 MNHNY, CDR2 SVGAGI (reference sequence). This CDR3 spans 13 amino acids. The CDR3 DNA follows: TGTGCCAGCAGTTTGGAAATCTCCTACGAGCAGTACTTC. Translating gives CASSLEISYEQYF.

The chain combines TRBV11-3 with TRBJ2-1; D perhaps matches TRBD1 (6 bases). The CDR3 spans 14 residues. Between the trimmed V and J ends, which lost 5 bases and 9 bases, there was a span of 17 bases. Germline CDR1 and CDR2: SGHNT and YENEEA. In nucleotides, the CDR3 is TGTGCCAGCAGCGACCGGATGGGACAACGTGAGCAGTTCTTC. Protein product: CASSDRMGQREQFF. The full variable domain, in which reference TRBV11-3 and TRBJ2-1 provide the parts outside the CDR3, is EAGVVQSPRYKIIEKKQPVAFWCNPISGHNTLYWYLQNLGQGPELLIRYENEEAVDDSQLPKDRFSAERLKGVDSTLKIQPAELGDSAVYLCASSDRMGQREQFFGPGTRLTVL.

CDR3 sequence reads: CASSPKPFLGQGVDEQFF. The CDR3 DNA follows: TGTGCCAGCTCACCCAAACCTTTTCTGGGACAGGGTGTAGATGAGCAGTTCTTC. The chain carries TRBV18 and TRBJ2-1; 9 bases line up with TRBD1. Germline CDR1 is KGHSH and CDR2 is LQKENI. CDR3 length: 18 residues. V was clipped by 3 bases and J by 8 bases; unmatched bases: 17.

The chain joins TRBV5-4 to TRBJ2-3, with a possible D match to TRBD2 (7 bases). V gave up 0 bases and J gave up 4 bases, with 12 bases separating them. Germline V gene sequence: CDR1 SGHNT, CDR2 YYREEE (reference sequence). The CDR3 totals 15 residues. In DNA form, the CDR3 reads TGTGCCAGCAGCTTGGCGGGGGGCCGTTCAGATACGCAGTATTTT. It encodes CASSLAGGRSDTQYF.

The chain has TRBV5-4 and TRBJ2-1, with 9 bases identical to TRBD2. CDR3 size: 14 residues. CDR1 SGHNT and CDR2 YYREEE come from the germline V gene (reference sequence). The V segment lost 0 bases and the J segment 9 bases; nucleotides outside the gene matches: 4. The CDR3, as DNA: TGTGCCAGCAGCTTGGGCGCGGGGGGGCTTGAGCAGTTCTTC. This gives the protein CASSLGAGGLEQFF.

This chain uses TRBV19 with TRBJ2-5, with D unclear. Judging by the DNA end, TRBJ2-7 fits better; the J call may be wrong. The CDR3 consists of 12 residues. The germline V gene encodes CDR1 LNHDA and CDR2 SQIVND (reference sequence). The CDR3: CASSASYYEQYF. CDR3 nucleotide sequence: TGTGCCAGTAGTGCTTCTTACTACGAGCAGTACTTC.

As concerns this clone: Other DNA sequences within the sample encode an identical CDR3. V gene TRBV14 combines with J gene TRBJ2-7; the match to TRBD1 covers 10 bases. The V gene end was trimmed by 4 bases and the J gene end by 0 bases; junction bases not matched to a gene: 3. This CDR3 contains 15 residues. The germline gives CDR1 SGHDN, CDR2 FVKESK. For the CDR3, the DNA is TGTGCCAGCAGCCGACAGGGGGCCCTCTCCTACGAGCAGTACTTC. Translating it yields CASSRQGALSYEQYF.

The J gene is TRBJ2-5, the V gene TRBV5-4; D is perhaps TRBD1 (5 bases). Trimming removed 1 base at V and 0 bases at J, with 13 bases between. The CDR3 loop spans 16 amino acids. The germline V gene has CDR1 SGHNT and CDR2 YYREEE (reference sequence). This CDR3 reads CASSLRSGWYQETQYF. CDR3 coding DNA: TGTGCCAGCAGCTTGAGGTCAGGGTGGTACCAAGAGACCCAGTACTTC. The full variable domain, completed using reference TRBV5-4 and TRBJ2-5, is ETGVTQSPTHLIKTRGQQVTLRCSSQSGHNTVSWYQQALGQGPQFIFQYYREEENGRGNFPPRFSGLQFPNYSSELNVNALELDDSALYLCASSLRSGWYQETQYFGPGTRLLVL.

V is TRBV7-9 and J is TRBJ1-5; tentatively, D is TRBD1 (5 bases). The CDR3 has 15 amino acids. Germline-derived CDR1 and CDR2 are SEHNR and FQNEAQ (reference sequence). With 3 bases removed from V and 7 bases from J, the gap between germline ends came to 16 bases. CDR3 protein: CASSFGAGESQPQHF. The CDR3 DNA follows: TGTGCCAGCAGCTTCGGGGCGGGGGAATCCCAGCCCCAGCATTTT.

This rearrangement joins TRBV6-1 to TRBJ1-5, with 8 bases fitting TRBD1. The V segment lost 2 bases and the J segment 6 bases; nucleotides outside the gene matches: 6. Germline lookup yields CDR1 MNHNS and CDR2 SASEGT. CDR3 size: 15 residues. This chain's CDR3 is CASSELGTGSQPQHF. The CDR3 region has the DNA TGTGCCAGCAGTGAACTGGGGACAGGAAGTCAGCCCCAGCATTTT.

The chain combines TRBV2 with TRBJ2-2; TRBD1 matches at 12 bases. V shed 5 bases and J 6 bases; nucleotides not matched to a gene: 7. The germline CDR1 and CDR2 sequences are SNHLY and FYNNEI. The CDR3 consists of 16 residues. The CDR3 reads CASSLIGTGGSGELFF. Here the CDR3 DNA reads TGTGCCAGCAGTCTTATCGGGACAGGGGGCTCCGGGGAGCTGTTTTTT.

This clone is medium-sized. The chain is built from TRBV14 and TRBJ1-6; 9 bases match TRBD1. The CDR3 contains 14 residues. Per the germline V gene, CDR1 is SGHDN and CDR2 is FVKESK. Trimming removed 4 bases from V and 8 bases from J; junction bases left unmatched: 3. This CDR3 reads CASSPRQGDSPLHF. The DNA of the CDR3 is TGTGCCAGCAGCCCTCGACAGGGGGATTCACCCCTCCACTTT.

This sequence joins TRBV5-1 and TRBJ2-5, with 8 bases lining up with TRBD2. V lost 3 bases and J lost 1; bases outside the gene matches: 5. Germline CDR1 SGHRS, CDR2 YFSETQ. The CDR3 covers 15 residues. The CDR3 nucleotides read TGCGCCAGCAGCTGGGCCCGGGAGGGCCAAGAGACCCAGTACTTC. The encoded protein is CASSWAREGQETQYF. The complete variable domain, with remaining parts taken from reference TRBV5-1 and TRBJ2-5, reads KAGVTQTPRYLIKTRGQQVTLSCSPISGHRSVSWYQQTPGQGLQFLFEYFSETQRNKGNFPGRFSGRQFSNSRSEMNVSTLELGDSALYLCASSWAREGQETQYFGPGTRLLVL.

V and J are TRBV19 and TRBJ1-5; D is undetermined. Germline V gives CDR1 LNHDA, CDR2 SQIVND (reference sequence). The V gene lost 3 bases and the J gene lost 5 bases, with 17 bases spanning the gap. The CDR3 has 16 amino acids. The CDR3 DNA is TGTGCCAGTAGTATTTTCGGGGAGCCATCCGATCAGCCCCAGCATTTT. The encoded protein is CASSIFGEPSDQPQHF.

The J gene is TRBJ2-7, the V gene TRBV14; perhaps TRBD1 as D (5 bases). Per germline, CDR1 SGHDN and CDR2 FVKESK. The V gene lost 4 bases and the J gene lost 1 base, with 14 bases spanning the gap. CDR3 length: 15 amino acids. The CDR3 region has the DNA TGTGCCAGCAGCCCCCTGGTACGGACATCCTACGAGCAGTACTTC. It translates to CASSPLVRTSYEQYF.

The chain combines TRBV4-2 with TRBJ2-4; TRBD2 matches at 13 bases. Germline V gene sequence: CDR1 LGHNA, CDR2 YNFKEQ. This CDR3 has 21 residues. Losses at the gene ends were 0 bases for V and 0 bases for J; bases not matched to a gene: 11. Here the CDR3 reads CASSQETTSGGWNLAKNIQYF. In DNA, the CDR3 is TGTGCCAGCAGCCAAGAAACGACTAGCGGGGGGTGGAACCTAGCCAAAAACATTCAGTACTTC.

The V gene is TRBV6-1, the J gene TRBJ1-4; D unclear. V was trimmed by 4 bases and J by 4 bases, leaving 7 bases between them. Per germline, CDR1 MNHNS and CDR2 SASEGT. This CDR3 has 13 residues. The CDR3 loop is CASSADFNEKLFF. In DNA, the CDR3 is TGTGCCAGCAGTGCGGATTTTAATGAAAAACTGTTTTTT.

The chain links TRBV5-8 to TRBJ2-2; D remains unclear. Germline CDR1 SGHTS, CDR2 YDEGEE. The CDR3 contains 15 residues. Trimming cost V 6 bases and J 0 bases, with 12 bases left between them. CDR3: CASNRGRTNTGELFF. In DNA form, the CDR3 reads TGTGCCAGCAACCGAGGACGGACGAACACCGGGGAGCTGTTTTTT.

CDR3 bases: TGTGCCATCAGTGTATTGGGTGACGAGCAGTACTTC. Its protein is CAISVLGDEQYF. The chain is built from TRBV10-3 and TRBJ2-7; no clear D. Per germline, CDR1 ENHRY and CDR2 SYGVKD. Trimming removed 4 bases from V and 5 bases from J, with 9 bases in between. The CDR3 totals 12 residues.

The chain joins TRBV5-4 to TRBJ1-2, with D possibly being TRBD1 (6 bases). Germline V gives CDR1 SGHNT, CDR2 YYREEE (reference sequence). Trimming removed 0 bases from V and 8 bases from J, with 17 bases in between. This CDR3 is built from 15 residues. The DNA of the CDR3 is TGTGCCAGCAGCTTGGGTCTGGAAGGGGGAGAAGGCTACACCTTC. This translates into CASSLGLEGGEGYTF.

This clone was recorded a few times. The gene calls are TRBV19 and TRBJ2-1; D is tentatively TRBD1 or TRBD2 (5 bases each). V dropped 8 bases and J dropped 5 bases, with 13 bases sitting between them. Per germline, CDR1 LNHDA and CDR2 SQIVND (reference sequence). The CDR3 has 13 amino acids. This CDR3 reads CASLSGTHNEQFF. Here the CDR3 DNA reads TGTGCCAGTCTCTCAGGGACCCACAATGAGCAGTTCTTC. Together with reference TRBV19 and TRBJ2-1, the CDR3 gives the full variable domain: DGGITQSPKYLFRKEGQNVTLSCEQNLNHDAMYWYRQDPGQGLRLIYYSQIVNDFQKGDIAEGYSVSREKKESFPLTVTSAQKNPTAFYLCASLSGTHNEQFFGPGTRLTVL.

The chain employs TRBV14 and TRBJ2-3, with D maybe TRBD2 (6 bases). Deletions cut 2 bases from V and 4 bases from J, with 16 bases between. The length of the CDR3 is 16 residues. Germline V lookup: CDR1 SGHDN, CDR2 FVKESK. CDR3 DNA sequence: TGTGCCAGCAGCCAATTACTAGCCCCTTTATCAGATACGCAGTATTTT. It encodes CASSQLLAPLSDTQYF.

This clone appeared once. The chain carries TRBV19 and TRBJ2-2, with 14 bases fitting TRBD2. From germline, CDR1 is LNHDA and CDR2 SQIVND (reference sequence). The CDR3 extends over 18 amino acids. Losses at the gene ends were 6 bases for V and 1 base for J; bases not matched to a gene: 7. The CDR3, as DNA: TGTGCCAGTAGCCTTGGACTAGCGGGGGGTTGGAACACCGGGGAGCTGTTTTTT. It yields the protein CASSLGLAGGWNTGELFF.